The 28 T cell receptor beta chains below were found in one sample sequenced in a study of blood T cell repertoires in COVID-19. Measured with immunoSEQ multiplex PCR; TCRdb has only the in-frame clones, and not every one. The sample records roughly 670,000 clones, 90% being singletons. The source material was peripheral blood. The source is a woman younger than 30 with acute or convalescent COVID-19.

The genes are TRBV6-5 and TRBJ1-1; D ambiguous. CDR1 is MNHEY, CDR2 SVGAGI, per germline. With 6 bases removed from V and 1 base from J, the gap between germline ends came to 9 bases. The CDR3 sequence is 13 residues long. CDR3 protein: CASSFTQNTEAFF. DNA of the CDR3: TGTGCCAGCAGCTTTACACAGAACACTGAAGCTTTCTTT.

CDR3 bases: TGTGCCAGTAGTATAGATCGGGGATCTAACACTGAAGCTTTCTTT. Its protein product is CASSIDRGSNTEAFF. J is TRBJ1-1 and V is TRBV19; no reliable D call. The CDR3 sequence is 15 residues long. Trimming cost V 0 bases and J 2 bases, with 10 bases left between them. Germline values: CDR1 LNHDA, CDR2 SQIVND (reference sequence).

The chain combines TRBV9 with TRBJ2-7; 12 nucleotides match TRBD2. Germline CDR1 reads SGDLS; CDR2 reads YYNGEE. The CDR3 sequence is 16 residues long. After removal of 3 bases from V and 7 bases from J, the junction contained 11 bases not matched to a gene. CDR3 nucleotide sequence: TGTGCCAGCAGCGCCCCTCTAGCGGGGGGGCCCGGGGAGCAGTACTTC. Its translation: CASSAPLAGGPGEQYF.

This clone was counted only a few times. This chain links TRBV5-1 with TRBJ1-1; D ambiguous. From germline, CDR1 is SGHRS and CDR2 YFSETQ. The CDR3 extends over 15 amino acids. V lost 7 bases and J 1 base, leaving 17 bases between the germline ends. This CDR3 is CASFFSTSGNTEAFF. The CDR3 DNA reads TGCGCCAGCTTTTTCTCCACAAGCGGGAACACTGAAGCTTTCTTT. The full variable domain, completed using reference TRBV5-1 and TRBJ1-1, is KAGVTQTPRYLIKTRGQQVTLSCSPISGHRSVSWYQQTPGQGLQFLFEYFSETQRNKGNFPGRFSGRQFSNSRSEMNVSTLELGDSALYLCASFFSTSGNTEAFFGQGTRLTVV.

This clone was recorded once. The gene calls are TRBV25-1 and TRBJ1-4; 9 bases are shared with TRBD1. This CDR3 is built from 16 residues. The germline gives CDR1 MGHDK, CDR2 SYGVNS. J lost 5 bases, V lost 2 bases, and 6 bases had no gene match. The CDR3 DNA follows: TGTGCCAGCAGTGAAATCCCGGGACAGGGCAATGAAAAACTGTTTTTT. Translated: CASSEIPGQGNEKLFF.

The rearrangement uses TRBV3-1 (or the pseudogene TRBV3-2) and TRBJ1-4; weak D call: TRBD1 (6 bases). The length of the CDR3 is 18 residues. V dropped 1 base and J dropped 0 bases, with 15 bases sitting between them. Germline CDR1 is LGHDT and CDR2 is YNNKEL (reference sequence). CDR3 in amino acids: CASSQVLQGRATNEKLFF. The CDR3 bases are TGTGCCAGCAGCCAAGTTTTACAGGGACGGGCAACTAATGAAAAACTGTTTTTT.

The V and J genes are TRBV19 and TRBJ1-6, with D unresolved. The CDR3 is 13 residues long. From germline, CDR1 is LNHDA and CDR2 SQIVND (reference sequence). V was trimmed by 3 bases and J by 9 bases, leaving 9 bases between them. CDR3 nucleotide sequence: TGTGCCAGTAGTATTCAGCGTGGTTCACCCCTCCACTTT. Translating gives CASSIQRGSPLHF.

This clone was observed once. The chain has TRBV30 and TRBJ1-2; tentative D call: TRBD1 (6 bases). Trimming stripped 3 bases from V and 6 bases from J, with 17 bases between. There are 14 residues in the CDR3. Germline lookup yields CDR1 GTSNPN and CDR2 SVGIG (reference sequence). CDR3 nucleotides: TGTGCCTGGAGAATGTCCGGGACACCAAATGGCTACACCTTC. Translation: CAWRMSGTPNGYTF.

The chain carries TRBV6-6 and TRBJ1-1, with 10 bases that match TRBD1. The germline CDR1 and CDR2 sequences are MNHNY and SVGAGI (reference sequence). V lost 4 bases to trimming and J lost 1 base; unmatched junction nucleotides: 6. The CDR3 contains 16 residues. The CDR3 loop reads CASSSGTGDKNTEAFF. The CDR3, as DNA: TGTGCCAGCAGTTCCGGGACAGGGGACAAGAACACTGAAGCTTTCTTT.

The CDR3 DNA sequence: TGTGCCAGCCTGGGGCAGGAGACCACTGAAGCTTTCTTT. Amino acids: CASLGQETTEAFF. The J gene is TRBJ1-1, the V gene TRBV5-5; D might be TRBD1 (5 bases). Deletions cut 7 bases from V and 4 bases from J, with 14 bases between. The CDR3 contains 13 residues. Germline V gives CDR1 SGHKS, CDR2 YYEKEE (reference sequence).

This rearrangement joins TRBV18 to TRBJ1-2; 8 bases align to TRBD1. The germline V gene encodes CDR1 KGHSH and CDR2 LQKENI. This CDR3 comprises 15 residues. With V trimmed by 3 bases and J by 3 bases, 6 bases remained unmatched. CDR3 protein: CASSPRQGRDYGYTF. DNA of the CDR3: TGTGCCAGCTCACCGAGACAGGGGAGGGACTATGGCTACACCTTC. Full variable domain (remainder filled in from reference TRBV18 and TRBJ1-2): NAGVMQNPRHLVRRRGQEARLRCSPMKGHSHVYWYRQLPEEGLKFMVYLQKENIIDESGMPKERFSAEFPKEGPSILRIQQVVRGDSAAYFCASSPRQGRDYGYTFGSGTRLTVV.

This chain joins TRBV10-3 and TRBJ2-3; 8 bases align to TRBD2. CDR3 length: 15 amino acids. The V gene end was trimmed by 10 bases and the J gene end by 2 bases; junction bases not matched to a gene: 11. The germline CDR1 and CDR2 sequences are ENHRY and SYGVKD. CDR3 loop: CATRGKAGDTDTQYF. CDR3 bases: TGTGCCACCCGGGGAAAAGCGGGGGACACAGATACGCAGTATTTT.

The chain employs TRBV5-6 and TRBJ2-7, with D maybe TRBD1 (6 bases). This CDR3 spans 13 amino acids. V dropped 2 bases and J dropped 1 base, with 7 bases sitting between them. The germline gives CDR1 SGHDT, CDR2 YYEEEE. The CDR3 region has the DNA TGTGCCAGCAGCTTTGGACAGTCCTACGAGCAGTACTTC. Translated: CASSFGQSYEQYF.

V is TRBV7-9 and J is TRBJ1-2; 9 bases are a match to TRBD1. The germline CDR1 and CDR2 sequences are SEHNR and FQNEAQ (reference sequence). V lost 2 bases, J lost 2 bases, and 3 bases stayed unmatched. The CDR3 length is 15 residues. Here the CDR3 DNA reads TGTGCCAGCAGCTTAAAGGGACAGGGAAACTATGGCTACACCTTC. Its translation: CASSLKGQGNYGYTF.

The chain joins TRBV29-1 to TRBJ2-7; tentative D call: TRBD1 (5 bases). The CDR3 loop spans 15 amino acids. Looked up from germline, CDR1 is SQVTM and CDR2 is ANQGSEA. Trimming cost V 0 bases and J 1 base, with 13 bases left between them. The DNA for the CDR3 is TGCAGCGTTGAAGATGGAACAGGAAGATCCTACGAGCAGTACTTC. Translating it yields CSVEDGTGRSYEQYF.

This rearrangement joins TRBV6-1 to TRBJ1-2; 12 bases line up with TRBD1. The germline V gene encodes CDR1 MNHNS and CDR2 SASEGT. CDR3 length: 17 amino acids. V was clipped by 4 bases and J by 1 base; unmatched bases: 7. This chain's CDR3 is CASSGPGQGAGNYGYTF. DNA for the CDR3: TGTGCCAGCAGTGGACCGGGACAGGGGGCCGGTAACTATGGCTACACCTTC.

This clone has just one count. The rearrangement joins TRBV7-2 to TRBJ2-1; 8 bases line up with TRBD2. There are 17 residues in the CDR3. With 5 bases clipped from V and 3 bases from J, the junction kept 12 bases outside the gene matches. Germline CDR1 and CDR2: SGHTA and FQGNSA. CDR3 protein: CASSTRLRRGDYNEQFF. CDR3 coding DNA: TGTGCCAGCAGCACCCGACTGCGGCGGGGGGACTACAATGAGCAGTTCTTC.

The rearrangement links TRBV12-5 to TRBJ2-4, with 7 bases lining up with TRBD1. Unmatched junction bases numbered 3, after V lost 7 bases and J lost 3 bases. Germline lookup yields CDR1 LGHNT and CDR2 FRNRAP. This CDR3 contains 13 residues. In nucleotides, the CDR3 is TGTGCTAGTGCCGGGACAGTCAAAAACATTCAGTACTTC. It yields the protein CASAGTVKNIQYF.

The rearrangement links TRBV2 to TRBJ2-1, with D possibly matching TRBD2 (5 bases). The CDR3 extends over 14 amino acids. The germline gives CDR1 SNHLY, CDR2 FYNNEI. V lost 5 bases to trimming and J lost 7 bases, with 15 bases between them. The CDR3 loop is CASSPQGPGNEQFF. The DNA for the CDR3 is TGTGCCAGCAGTCCACAAGGGCCGGGGAATGAGCAGTTCTTC.

Here the CDR3 DNA reads TGTGCCAGCAGCTCCCGGACAGGGGATTCCACAGATACGCAGTATTTT. Translation: CASSSRTGDSTDTQYF. The V gene is TRBV9, the J gene TRBJ2-3; 9 nucleotides align to TRBD1. CDR1 SGDLS and CDR2 YYNGEE come from the germline V gene. J lost 2 bases, V lost 4 bases, and 8 bases had no gene match. The CDR3 has 16 amino acids.

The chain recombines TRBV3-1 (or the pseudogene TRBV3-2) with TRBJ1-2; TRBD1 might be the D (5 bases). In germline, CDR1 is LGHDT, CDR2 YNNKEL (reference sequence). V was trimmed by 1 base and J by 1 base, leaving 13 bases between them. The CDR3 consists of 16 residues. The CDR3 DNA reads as TGTGCCAGCAGCCAAGCGATCAGGGAACTTAACTATGGCTACACCTTC. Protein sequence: CASSQAIRELNYGYTF.

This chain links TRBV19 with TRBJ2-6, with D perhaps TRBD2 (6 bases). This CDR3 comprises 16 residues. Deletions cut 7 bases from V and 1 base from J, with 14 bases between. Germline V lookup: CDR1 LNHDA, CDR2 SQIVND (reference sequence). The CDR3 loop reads CASNRGLRSGANVLTF. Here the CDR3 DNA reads TGTGCCAGTAATCGGGGACTCCGGTCTGGGGCCAACGTCCTGACTTTC.

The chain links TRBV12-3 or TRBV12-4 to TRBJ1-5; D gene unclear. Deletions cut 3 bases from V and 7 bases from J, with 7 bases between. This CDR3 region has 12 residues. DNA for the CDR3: TGTGCCAGCAGTTTTTATACACAGCCCCAGCATTTT. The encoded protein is CASSFYTQPQHF.

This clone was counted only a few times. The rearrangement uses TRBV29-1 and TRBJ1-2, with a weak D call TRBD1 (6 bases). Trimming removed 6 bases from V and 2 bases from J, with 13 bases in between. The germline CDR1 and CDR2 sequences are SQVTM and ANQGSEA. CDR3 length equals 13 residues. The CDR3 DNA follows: TGCAGCGTCGCAGGGGAAGCAAACTATGGCTACACCTTC. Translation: CSVAGEANYGYTF. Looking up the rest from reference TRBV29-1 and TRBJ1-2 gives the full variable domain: SAVISQKPSRDICQRGTSLTIQCQVDSQVTMMFWYRQQPGQSLTLIATANQGSEATYESGFVIDKFPISRPNLTFSTLTVSNMSPEDSSIYLCSVAGEANYGYTFGSGTRLTVV.

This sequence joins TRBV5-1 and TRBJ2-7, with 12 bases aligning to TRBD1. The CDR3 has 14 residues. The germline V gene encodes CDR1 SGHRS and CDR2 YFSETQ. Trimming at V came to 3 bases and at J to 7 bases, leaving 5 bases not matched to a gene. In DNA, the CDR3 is TGCGCCAGCAGCTGGGACAGGGGGCAAAGGGAGCAGTACTTC. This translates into CASSWDRGQREQYF.

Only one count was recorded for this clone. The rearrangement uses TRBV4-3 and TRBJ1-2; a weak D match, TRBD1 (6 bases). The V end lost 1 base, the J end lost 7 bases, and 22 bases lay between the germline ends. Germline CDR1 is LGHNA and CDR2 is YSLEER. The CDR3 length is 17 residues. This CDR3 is CASSQALGDTSASGYTF. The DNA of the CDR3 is TGCGCCAGCAGCCAAGCGTTAGGGGACACGTCGGCGTCTGGCTACACCTTC.

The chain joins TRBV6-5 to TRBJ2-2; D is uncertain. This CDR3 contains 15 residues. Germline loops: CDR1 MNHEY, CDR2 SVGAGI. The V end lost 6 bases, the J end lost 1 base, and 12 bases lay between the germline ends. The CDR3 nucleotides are TGTGCCAGCAGGTCGGCAGGTCGGAACACCGGGGAGCTGTTTTTT. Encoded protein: CASRSAGRNTGELFF.

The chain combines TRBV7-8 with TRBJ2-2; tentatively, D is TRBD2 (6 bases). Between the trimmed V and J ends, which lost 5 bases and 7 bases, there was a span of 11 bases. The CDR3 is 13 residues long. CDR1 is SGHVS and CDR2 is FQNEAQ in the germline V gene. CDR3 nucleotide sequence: TGTGCCAGCAGCCCCGGGGGAGGCGGGGAGCTGTTTTTT. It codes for CASSPGGGGELFF.